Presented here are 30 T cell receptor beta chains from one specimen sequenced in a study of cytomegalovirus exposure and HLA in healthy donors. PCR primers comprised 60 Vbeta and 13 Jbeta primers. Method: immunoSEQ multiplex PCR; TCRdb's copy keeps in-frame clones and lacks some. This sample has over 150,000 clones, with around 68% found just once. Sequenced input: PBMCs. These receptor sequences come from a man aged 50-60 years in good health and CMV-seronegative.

The CDR3 sequence: CASSYLGGELFF. CDR3 nucleotide sequence: TGTGCCAGCAGTTACCTCGGCGGGGAGCTGTTTTTT. The chain couples TRBV27 to TRBJ2-2, with D uncertain. The CDR3 covers 12 residues. The germline V and J ends were trimmed by 4 bases and 7 bases, with 7 bases remaining between them. Germline lookup yields CDR1 MNHEY and CDR2 SMNVEV (reference sequence).

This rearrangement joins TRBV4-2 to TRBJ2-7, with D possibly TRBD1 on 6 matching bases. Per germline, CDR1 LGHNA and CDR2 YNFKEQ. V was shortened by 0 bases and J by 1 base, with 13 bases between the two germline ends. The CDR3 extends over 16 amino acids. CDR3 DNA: TGTGCCAGCAGCCAAGATCCTCAGGGGCGATCCTACGAGCAGTACTTC. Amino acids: CASSQDPQGRSYEQYF.

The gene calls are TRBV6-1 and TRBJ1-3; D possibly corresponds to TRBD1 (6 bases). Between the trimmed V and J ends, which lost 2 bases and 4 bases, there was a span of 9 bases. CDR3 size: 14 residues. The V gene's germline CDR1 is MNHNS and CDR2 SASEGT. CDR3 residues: CASSELDRGNTIYF. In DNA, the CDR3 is TGTGCCAGCAGTGAACTGGACAGAGGAAACACCATATATTTT.

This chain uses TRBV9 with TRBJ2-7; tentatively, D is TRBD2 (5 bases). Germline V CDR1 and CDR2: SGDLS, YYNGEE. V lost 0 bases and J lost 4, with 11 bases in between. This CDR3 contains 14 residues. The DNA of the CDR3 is TGTGCCAGCAGCGTAGAAGAGCGGAGTTACGAGCAGTACTTC. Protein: CASSVEERSYEQYF.

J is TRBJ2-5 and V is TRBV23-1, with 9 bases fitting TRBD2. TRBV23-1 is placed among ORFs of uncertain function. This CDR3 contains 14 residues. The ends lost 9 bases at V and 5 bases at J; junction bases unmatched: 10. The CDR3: CARGPLAGRETQYF. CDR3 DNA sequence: TGCGCCAGAGGCCCCCTAGCGGGGAGGGAGACCCAGTACTTC.

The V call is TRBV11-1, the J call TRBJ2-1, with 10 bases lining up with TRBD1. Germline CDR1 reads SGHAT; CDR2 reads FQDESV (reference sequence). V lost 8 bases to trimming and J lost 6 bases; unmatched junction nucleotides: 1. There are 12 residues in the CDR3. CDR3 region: CASWTGGNEQFF. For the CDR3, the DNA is TGTGCCAGCTGGACAGGGGGCAATGAGCAGTTCTTC.

This CDR3 is CAISDETGGETQYF. CDR3 in DNA: TGTGCCATCAGTGATGAGACTGGTGGGGAGACCCAGTACTTC. The V gene is TRBV10-3, the J gene TRBJ2-5; the D is unclear. Per germline, CDR1 ENHRY and CDR2 SYGVKD. The CDR3 length is 14 residues. Trimming removed 3 bases from V and 5 bases from J, with 13 bases in between.

DNA for the CDR3: TGTGCCAGCAGCTTAACTCACGAGCAGTACTTC. It translates to CASSLTHEQYF. The chain carries TRBV7-2 and TRBJ2-5; D not resolved. The DNA end is a closer match to TRBJ2-7, so the J assignment may be wrong. Germline V gives CDR1 SGHTA, CDR2 FQGNSA. The CDR3 runs to 11 residues.

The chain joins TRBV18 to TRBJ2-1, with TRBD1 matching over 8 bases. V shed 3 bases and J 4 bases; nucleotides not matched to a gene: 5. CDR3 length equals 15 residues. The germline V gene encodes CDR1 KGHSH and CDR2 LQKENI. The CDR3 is CASSPPDRAYNEQFF. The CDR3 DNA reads TGTGCCAGCTCACCCCCGGACAGGGCGTACAATGAGCAGTTCTTC.

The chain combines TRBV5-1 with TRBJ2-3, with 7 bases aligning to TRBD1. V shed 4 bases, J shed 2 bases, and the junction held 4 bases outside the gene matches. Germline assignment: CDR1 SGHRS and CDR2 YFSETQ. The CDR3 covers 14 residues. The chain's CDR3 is CASSQDRSTDTQYF. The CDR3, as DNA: TGCGCCAGCAGCCAGGACAGGTCCACAGATACGCAGTATTTT.

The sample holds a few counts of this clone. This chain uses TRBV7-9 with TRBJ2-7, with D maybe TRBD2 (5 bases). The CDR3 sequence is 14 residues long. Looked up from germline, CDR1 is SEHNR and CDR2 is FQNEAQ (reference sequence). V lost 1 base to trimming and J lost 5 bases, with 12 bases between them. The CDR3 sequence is CASSLVGVANEQYF. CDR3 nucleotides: TGTGCCAGCAGCTTAGTTGGGGTAGCGAACGAGCAGTACTTC.

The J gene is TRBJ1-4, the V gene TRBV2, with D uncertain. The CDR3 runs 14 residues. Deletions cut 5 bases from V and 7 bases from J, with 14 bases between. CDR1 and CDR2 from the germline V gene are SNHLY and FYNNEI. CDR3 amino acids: CASSSALAVEKLFF. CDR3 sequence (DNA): TGTGCCAGCAGTTCCGCATTGGCAGTTGAAAAACTGTTTTTT.

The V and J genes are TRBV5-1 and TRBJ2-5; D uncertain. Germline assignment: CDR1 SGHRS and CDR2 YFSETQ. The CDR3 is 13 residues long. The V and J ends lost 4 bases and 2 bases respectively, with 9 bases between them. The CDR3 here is CASSPTPQETQYF. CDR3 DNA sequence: TGCGCCAGCAGCCCAACACCACAAGAGACCCAGTACTTC.

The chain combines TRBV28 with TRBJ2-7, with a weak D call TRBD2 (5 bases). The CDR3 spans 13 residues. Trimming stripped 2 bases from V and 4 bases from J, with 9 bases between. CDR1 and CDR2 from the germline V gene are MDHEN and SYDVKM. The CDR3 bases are TGTGCCAGCAGTTTAGAGAGGGCGTACGAGCAGTACTTC. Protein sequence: CASSLERAYEQYF.

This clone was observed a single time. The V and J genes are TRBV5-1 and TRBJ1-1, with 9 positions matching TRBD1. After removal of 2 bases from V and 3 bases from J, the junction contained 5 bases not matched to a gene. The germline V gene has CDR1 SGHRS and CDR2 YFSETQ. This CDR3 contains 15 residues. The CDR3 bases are TGCGCCAGCAGCTTACAGGGGGCTTTGGACACTGAAGCTTTCTTT. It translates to CASSLQGALDTEAFF.

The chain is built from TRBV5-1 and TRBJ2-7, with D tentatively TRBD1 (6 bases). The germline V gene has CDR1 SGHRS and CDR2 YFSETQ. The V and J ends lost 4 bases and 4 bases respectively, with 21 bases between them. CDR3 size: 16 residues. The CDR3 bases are TGCGCCAGCAGCCCGGAGAGAGGGGGTATGGGTTACGAGCAGTACTTC. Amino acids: CASSPERGGMGYEQYF.

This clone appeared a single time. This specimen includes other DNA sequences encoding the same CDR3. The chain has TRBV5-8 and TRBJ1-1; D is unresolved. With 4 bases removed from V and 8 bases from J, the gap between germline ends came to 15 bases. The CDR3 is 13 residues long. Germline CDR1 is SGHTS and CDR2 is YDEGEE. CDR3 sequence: CASSPKRVPEAFF. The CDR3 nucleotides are TGTGCCAGCAGCCCAAAGCGGGTCCCCGAAGCTTTCTTT.

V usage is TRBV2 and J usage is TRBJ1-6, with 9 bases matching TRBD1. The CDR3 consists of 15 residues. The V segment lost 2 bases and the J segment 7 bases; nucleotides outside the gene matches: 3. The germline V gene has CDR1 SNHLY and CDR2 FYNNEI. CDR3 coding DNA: TGTGCCAGCAGTGAACAGGGACAGGGCAATTCACCCCTCCACTTT. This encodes CASSEQGQGNSPLHF.

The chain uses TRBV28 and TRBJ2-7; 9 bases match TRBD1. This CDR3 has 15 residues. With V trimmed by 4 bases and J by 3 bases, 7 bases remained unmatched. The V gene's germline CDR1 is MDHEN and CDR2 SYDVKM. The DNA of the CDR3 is TGTGCCAGCAGTTCGAGGGACAGGGTCGTCTACGAGCAGTACTTC. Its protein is CASSSRDRVVYEQYF.

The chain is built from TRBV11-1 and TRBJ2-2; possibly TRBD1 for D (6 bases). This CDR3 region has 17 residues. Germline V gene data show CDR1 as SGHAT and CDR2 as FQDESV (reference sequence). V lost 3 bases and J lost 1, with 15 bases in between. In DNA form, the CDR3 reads TGTGCCAGCAGCTTTCAACCGACAGGCCTGAACACCGGGGAGCTGTTTTTT. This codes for CASSFQPTGLNTGELFF.

The DNA for the CDR3 is TGCGCCAGCAGCCAAGATCACAGACGGGCCAGCGGGACCAGCACAGATACGCAGTATTTT. It yields the protein CASSQDHRRASGTSTDTQYF. This chain joins TRBV4-1 and TRBJ2-3, with 7 bases that match TRBD2. Germline V gene data show CDR1 as MGHRA and CDR2 as YSYEKL. J was trimmed by 0 bases and V by 0 bases; bases with no gene match: 15. This CDR3 comprises 20 residues.

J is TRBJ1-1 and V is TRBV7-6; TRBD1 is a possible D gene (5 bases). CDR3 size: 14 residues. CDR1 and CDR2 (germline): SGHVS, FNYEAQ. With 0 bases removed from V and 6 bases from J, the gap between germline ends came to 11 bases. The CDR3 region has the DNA TGTGCCAGCAGCTTAGCGGAGGGGAAATCTGAAGCTTTCTTT. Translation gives CASSLAEGKSEAFF.

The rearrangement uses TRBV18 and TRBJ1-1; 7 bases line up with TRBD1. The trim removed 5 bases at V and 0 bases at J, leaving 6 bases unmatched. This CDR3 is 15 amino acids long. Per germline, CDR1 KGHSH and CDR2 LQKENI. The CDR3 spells CASSWAGGMNTEAFF. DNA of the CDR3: TGTGCCAGCTCATGGGCAGGGGGGATGAACACTGAAGCTTTCTTT.

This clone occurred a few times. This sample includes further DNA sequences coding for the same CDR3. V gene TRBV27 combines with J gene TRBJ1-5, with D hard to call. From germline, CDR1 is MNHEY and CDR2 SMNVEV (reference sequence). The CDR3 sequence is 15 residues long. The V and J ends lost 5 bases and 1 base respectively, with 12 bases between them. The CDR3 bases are TGTGCCAGCAGTGGGAGACCCTTAAGCAATCAGCCCCAGCATTTT. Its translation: CASSGRPLSNQPQHF.

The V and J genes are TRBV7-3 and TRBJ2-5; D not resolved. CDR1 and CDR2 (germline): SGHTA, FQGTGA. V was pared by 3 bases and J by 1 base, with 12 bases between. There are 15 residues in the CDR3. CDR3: CASSLFGSAQETQYF. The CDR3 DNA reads TGTGCCAGCAGCTTGTTCGGGTCCGCCCAAGAGACCCAGTACTTC.

CDR3 protein: CASSLSGATDTQYF. In nucleotides, the CDR3 is TGTGCCAGCAGCTTAAGCGGGGCGACAGATACGCAGTATTTT. This chain joins TRBV7-3 and TRBJ2-3; perhaps TRBD2 as D (6 bases). The germline V gene encodes CDR1 SGHTA and CDR2 FQGTGA. The CDR3 is 14 residues long. V was clipped by 1 base and J by 3 bases, with 8 bases between them.

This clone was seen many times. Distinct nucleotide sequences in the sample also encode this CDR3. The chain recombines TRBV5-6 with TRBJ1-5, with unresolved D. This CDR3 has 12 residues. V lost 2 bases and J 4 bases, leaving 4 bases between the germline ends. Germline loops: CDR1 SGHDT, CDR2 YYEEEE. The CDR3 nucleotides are TGTGCCAGCAGCTTTCTGAATCAGCCCCAGCATTTT. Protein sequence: CASSFLNQPQHF.

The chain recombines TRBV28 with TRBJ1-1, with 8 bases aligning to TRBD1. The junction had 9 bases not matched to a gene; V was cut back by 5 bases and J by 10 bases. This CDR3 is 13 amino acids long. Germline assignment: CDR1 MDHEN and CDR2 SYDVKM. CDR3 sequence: CASSPGQVLRAFF. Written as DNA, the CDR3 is TGTGCCAGCAGTCCGGGACAGGTATTGCGAGCTTTCTTT.

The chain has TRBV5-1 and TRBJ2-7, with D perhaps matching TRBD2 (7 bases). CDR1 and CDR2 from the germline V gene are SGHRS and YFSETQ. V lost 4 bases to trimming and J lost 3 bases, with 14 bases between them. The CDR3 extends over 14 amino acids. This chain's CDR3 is CASSGGAALYEQYF. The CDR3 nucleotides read TGCGCCAGCAGCGGGGGGGCAGCCCTCTACGAGCAGTACTTC.

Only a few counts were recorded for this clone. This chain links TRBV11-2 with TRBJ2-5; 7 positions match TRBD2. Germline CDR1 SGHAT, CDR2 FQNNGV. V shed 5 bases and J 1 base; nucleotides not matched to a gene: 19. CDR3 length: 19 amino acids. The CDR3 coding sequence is TGTGCCAGCAGCCCTATCGGCCCGTCTGGGCGGGGGTTCCAAGAGACCCAGTACTTC. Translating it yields CASSPIGPSGRGFQETQYF.